The present T cell receptor (beta chain) was sequenced within a study of cytomegalovirus exposure and HLA in healthy donors. Study-wide points: The authors later found most CMV-associated TCR beta chains appeared HLA-restricted. Rarity held for most TCR sequences, but there were some public TCRs that occurred in many donors.

Worth noting for this clone: What it recognizes is unknown.

The PCR was carried out with 60 Vbeta primers and 13 Jbeta primers. Sequencing used immunoSEQ multiplex PCR; TCRdb keeps in-frame clones, though not all of them. Counted here are some 110,000 clones, 79% occurring once; the ten biggest clones make up 2.5% to 3.5%. There are 14 residues in the CDR3. V gave up 4 bases and J gave up 1 base, with 13 bases separating them. Germline CDR1 and CDR2: GTSNPN and SVGIG (reference sequence). The gene calls are TRBV30 and TRBJ1-2; D gene uncertain. This receptor was obtained from a woman younger than 30 in good health and CMV-seropositive. Input material: PBMCs. Here the CDR3 DNA reads TGTGCCTGGAACCTCCGGGAGCTTAACTATGGCTACACCTTC. As protein: CAWNLRELNYGYTF.